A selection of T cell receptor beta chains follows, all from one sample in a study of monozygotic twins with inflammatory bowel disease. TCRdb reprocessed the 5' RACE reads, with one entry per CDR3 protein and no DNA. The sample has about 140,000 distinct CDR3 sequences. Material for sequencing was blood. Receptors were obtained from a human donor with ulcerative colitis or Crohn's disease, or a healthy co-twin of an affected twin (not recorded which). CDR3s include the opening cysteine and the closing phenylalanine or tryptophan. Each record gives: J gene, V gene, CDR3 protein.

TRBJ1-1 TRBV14 CASSPYGQVNTEAFF
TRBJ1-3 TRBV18 CASSTRASSGNTIYF
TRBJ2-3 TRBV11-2 CASSLDPPSGGTDTQYF
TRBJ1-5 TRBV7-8 CASSLLVSGGTQPQHF
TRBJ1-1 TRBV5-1 CASSLAGDVTFF
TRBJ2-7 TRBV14 CASSQEISTGYEQYF
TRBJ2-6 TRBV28 CASSLSFRDRTFSGANVLTF
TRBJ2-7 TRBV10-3 CAITDGTDDYEQYF
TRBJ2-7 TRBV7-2 CASSWDSYEQYF
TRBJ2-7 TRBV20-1 CSARPGQGGYEQYF
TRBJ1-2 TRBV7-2 CASSRALLGGVNYGYTF
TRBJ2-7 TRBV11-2 CASSLGLTWGQTYEQYF
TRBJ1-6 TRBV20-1 CSARYNSPLHF
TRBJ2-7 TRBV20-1 CSAKESTGPVYEQYF